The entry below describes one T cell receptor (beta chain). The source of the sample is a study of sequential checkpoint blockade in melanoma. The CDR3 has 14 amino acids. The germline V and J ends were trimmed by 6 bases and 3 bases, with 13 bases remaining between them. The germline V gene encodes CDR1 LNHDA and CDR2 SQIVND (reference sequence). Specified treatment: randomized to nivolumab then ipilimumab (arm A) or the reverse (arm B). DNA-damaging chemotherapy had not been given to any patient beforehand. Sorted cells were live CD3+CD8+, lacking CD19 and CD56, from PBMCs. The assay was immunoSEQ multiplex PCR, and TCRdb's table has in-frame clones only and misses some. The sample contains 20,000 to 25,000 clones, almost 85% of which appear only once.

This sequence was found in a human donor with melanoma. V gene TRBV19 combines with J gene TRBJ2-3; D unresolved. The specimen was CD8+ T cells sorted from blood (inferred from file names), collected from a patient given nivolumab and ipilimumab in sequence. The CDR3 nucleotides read TGTGCCAGTAGGCCGGGTCAGCTGACAGATACGCAGTATTTT. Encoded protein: CASRPGQLTDTQYF.